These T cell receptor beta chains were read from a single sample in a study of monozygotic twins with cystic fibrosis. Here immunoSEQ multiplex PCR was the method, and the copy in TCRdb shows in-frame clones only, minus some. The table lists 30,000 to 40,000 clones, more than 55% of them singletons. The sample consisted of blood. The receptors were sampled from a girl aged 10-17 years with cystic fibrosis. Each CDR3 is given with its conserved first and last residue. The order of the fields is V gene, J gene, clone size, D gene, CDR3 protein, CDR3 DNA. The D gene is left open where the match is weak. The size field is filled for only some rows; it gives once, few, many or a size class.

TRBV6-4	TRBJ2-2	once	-	CASSDSNWGTGELFF	TGTGCCAGCAGTGACTCGAATTGGGGCACCGGGGAGCTGTTTTTT
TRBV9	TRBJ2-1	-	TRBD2	CASSAREEEQFF	TGTGCCAGCAGCGCCCGGGAGGAGGAGCAGTTCTTC
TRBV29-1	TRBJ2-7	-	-	CSGRTASYEQYF	TGCAGCGGCCGGACAGCCTCCTACGAGCAGTACTTC
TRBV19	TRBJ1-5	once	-	CASSPTTAISNQPQHF	TGTGCCAGTAGTCCGACGACAGCTATTAGCAATCAGCCCCAGCATTTT
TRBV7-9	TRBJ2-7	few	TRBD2	CASSLGVAGGFYEQYF	TGTGCCAGCAGCTTAGGCGTAGCGGGAGGTTTCTACGAGCAGTACTTC
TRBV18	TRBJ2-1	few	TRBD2	CASSPTSGSYNEQFF	TGTGCCAGCTCTCCGACTAGCGGGAGCTACAATGAGCAGTTCTTC
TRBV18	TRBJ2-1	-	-	CASSPWANEQFF	TGTGCCAGCTCACCATGGGCCAATGAGCAGTTCTTC
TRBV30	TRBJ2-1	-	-	CAWVRDYNEQFF	TGTGCCTGGGTCCGGGACTACAATGAGCAGTTCTTC
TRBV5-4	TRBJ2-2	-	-	CASSRLSGAGELFF	TGTGCCAGCAGCCGACTATCGGGCGCCGGGGAGCTGTTTTTT
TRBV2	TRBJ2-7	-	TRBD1	CASSGQGPEQYF	TGTGCCAGCAGTGGACAGGGCCCCGAGCAGTACTTC
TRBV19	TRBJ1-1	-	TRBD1	CASSMLQGALRTEAFF	TGTGCCAGTAGTATGCTACAGGGGGCGCTTAGGACTGAAGCTTTCTTT
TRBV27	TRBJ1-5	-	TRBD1	CASSWDRIQPQHF	TGTGCCAGCAGTTGGGACAGAATCCAGCCCCAGCATTTT
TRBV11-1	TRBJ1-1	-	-	CASSSSQVVGEAFF	TGTGCCAGCAGCTCCTCCCAGGTGGTGGGTGAAGCTTTCTTT